Below are 14 T cell receptor beta chains sequenced from a single sample in a study of CD8 T cells in ankylosing spondylitis. Study results and limitations: Seemingly distinctive of ankylosing spondylitis blood was a TCR beta motif formed by eight highly homologous variants.

No cognate antigen is known for these TCRs. One entry per CDR3 protein results from TCRdb running MiXCR on the 5' RACE reads. The sample records about 390,000 distinct CDR3 sequences, about a fifth being singletons. Sample: blood, either unsorted or a sorted T cell fraction (not recorded which). Receptor source: a male donor with ankylosing spondylitis.

This clonotype was recorded at least ten times. The chain is built from TRBV12-3 or TRBV12-4 and TRBJ2-7, with 10 positions matching TRBD2. The CDR3 totals 18 residues. With V trimmed by 1 base and J by 3 bases, 12 bases remained unmatched. The CDR3 sequence is CASSLGRVAGGGDYEQYF. DNA for the CDR3: TGTGCCAGCAGTTTAGGGCGAGTAGCGGGAGGAGGAGACTACGAGCAGTACTTC.

This clonotype was counted between two and nine times. The chain combines TRBV11-2 with TRBJ1-6; D is perhaps TRBD1 (6 bases). V dropped 1 base and J dropped 9 bases, with 10 bases sitting between them. This CDR3 comprises 14 residues. Germline CDR1 and CDR2: SGHAT and FQNNGV. CDR3: CASSLAGDGSPLHF. The CDR3 DNA reads as TGTGCCAGCAGCTTAGCAGGGGACGGTTCACCCCTCCACTTT.

This chain connects TRBV29-1 to TRBJ2-5; D perhaps matches TRBD2 (5 bases). Germline values: CDR1 SQVTM, CDR2 ANQGSEA. Trimming cost V 6 bases and J 1 base, with 9 bases left between them. CDR3 length: 12 residues. The CDR3 region is CSVHAGQETQYF. CDR3 DNA sequence: TGCAGCGTCCACGCGGGCCAAGAGACCCAGTACTTC.

This clonotype showed up just a few times. The chain couples TRBV4-1 to TRBJ1-3; D is unclear. V gave up 5 bases and J gave up 3 bases, with 17 bases separating them. The CDR3 totals 16 residues. CDR1 is MGHRA and CDR2 is YSYEKL in the germline V gene. Written as DNA, the CDR3 is TGCGCCAGCAGCAACCTACCGACGGTGATTGGAAACACCATATATTTT. It translates to CASSNLPTVIGNTIYF.

V gene TRBV28 combines with J gene TRBJ2-1, with D unresolved. This CDR3 region has 13 residues. Per the germline V gene, CDR1 is MDHEN and CDR2 is SYDVKM. The germline V and J ends were trimmed by 5 bases and 5 bases, with 10 bases remaining between them. CDR3 region: CASSVLGNNEQFF. The CDR3 DNA reads TGTGCCAGCAGTGTTTTGGGGAACAATGAGCAGTTCTTC.

This sequence joins TRBV7-3 and TRBJ2-1; TRBD2 agrees at 11 bases. Looked up from germline, CDR1 is SGHTA and CDR2 is FQGTGA. There are 15 residues in the CDR3. The J segment lost 6 bases and the V segment lost 5 bases, leaving 6 bases of the junction unmatched. DNA of the CDR3: TGTGCCAGCAGCGCACTAGCGGGAGTGTTCAATGAGCAGTTCTTC. Its translation is CASSALAGVFNEQFF.

This sequence joins TRBV3-1 and TRBJ2-2; D gene uncertain. The CDR3 is 14 amino acids. Deletions cut 4 bases from V and 4 bases from J, with 10 bases between. CDR1 and CDR2 (germline): LGHDT, YNNKEL (reference sequence). The CDR3 DNA is TGTGCCAGCAGCCGGGCCGTACTCACCGGGGAGCTGTTTTTT. Translation: CASSRAVLTGELFF.

V gene TRBV15 combines with J gene TRBJ2-1; D call uncertain. Germline V gene lookup returns CDR1 LNHNV and CDR2 YYDKDF (reference sequence). Deletions cut 2 bases from V and 13 bases from J, with 12 bases between. The CDR3 contains 12 residues. CDR3 nucleotides: TGTGCCACCAGCAGAACCTACAAGGCTCAGTTCTTC. Its protein product is CATSRTYKAQFF.

The V gene is TRBV10-3, the J gene TRBJ2-1; TRBD2 aligns across 9 bases. J gave up 4 bases and V 4 bases, and 5 bases lay outside the gene matches. CDR3 size: 15 residues. Germline V gene lookup returns CDR1 ENHRY and CDR2 SYGVKD. CDR3 nucleotides: TGTGCCATCAGTGCCTCTAGCGGGGATTACAATGAGCAGTTCTTC. Its protein is CAISASSGDYNEQFF.

V and J are TRBV5-1 and TRBJ2-2; the D gene is possibly TRBD2 (6 bases). Germline V CDR1 and CDR2: SGHRS, YFSETQ. Between the trimmed V and J ends, which lost 0 bases and 4 bases, there was a span of 13 bases. CDR3 size: 16 residues. The CDR3 DNA reads as TGCGCCAGCAGCTTGGGGGTAGCGGCCGTCACCGGGGAGCTGTTTTTT. It specifies CASSLGVAAVTGELFF.

The chain carries TRBV28 and TRBJ2-7; the match to TRBD1 covers 7 bases. V lost 4 bases and J lost 4; bases outside the gene matches: 1. The CDR3 totals 12 residues. Germline lookup yields CDR1 MDHEN and CDR2 SYDVKM. CDR3 bases: TGTGCCAGCAGTTGGGGACAGTACGAGCAGTACTTC. It specifies CASSWGQYEQYF.

The chain combines TRBV11-2 with TRBJ2-3; TRBD1 aligns across 9 bases. The V gene end was trimmed by 5 bases and the J gene end by 1 base; junction bases not matched to a gene: 7. The CDR3 sequence is 16 residues long. CDR1 and CDR2 from the germline V gene are SGHAT and FQNNGV. The CDR3 bases are TGTGCCAGCAGCGGTTACCGGGACAGGGGCACAGATACGCAGTATTTT. This codes for CASSGYRDRGTDTQYF.

This clonotype was counted a few times. The chain joins TRBV27 to TRBJ2-4; D is perhaps TRBD2 (5 bases). This CDR3 region has 14 residues. The germline gives CDR1 MNHEY, CDR2 SMNVEV (reference sequence). Deletions cut 4 bases from V and 10 bases from J, with 17 bases between. The CDR3 loop reads CASSSTPRVTIQYF. CDR3 in DNA: TGTGCCAGCAGTTCGACTCCGCGGGTTACGATTCAGTACTTC.

J is TRBJ1-6 and V is TRBV12-3 or TRBV12-4; weak D call: TRBD1 (5 bases). With 6 bases removed from V and 6 bases from J, the gap between germline ends came to 12 bases. The CDR3 runs 14 residues. In DNA form, the CDR3 reads TGTGCCAGCAGCTGGCGGGGCTCTAATTCACCCCTCCACTTT. This translates into CASSWRGSNSPLHF.